The rows below give T cell receptor beta chains drawn from one sample of a study of cytomegalovirus exposure and HLA in healthy donors. The protocol was immunoSEQ multiplex PCR, while the TCRdb copy is restricted to in-frame clones and leaves out a portion. The sample shows over 85,000 clones, around 78% of them seen only once. The sample comprised PBMCs. The receptors originated from a man aged 25-45 years in good health and CMV-seronegative. Each CDR3 is given with its conserved first and last residue. The order of the fields is V gene, clone size, J gene, D gene, CDR3 protein, CDR3 DNA. D genes are given only for firm matches. Clone size, where shown, is once, few, many, or a class for clones that have expanded.

V: TRBV7-2; size: -; J: TRBJ1-5; D: -; CDR3: CASSFGIRGASNQPQHF; DNA: TGTGCCAGCAGCTTCGGTATCAGGGGAGCGAGCAATCAGCCCCAGCATTTT
V: TRBV19; size: -; J: TRBJ1-1; D: TRBD1; CDR3: CASSSWTGGTEAFF; DNA: TGTGCCAGTAGTTCCTGGACAGGCGGCACTGAAGCTTTCTTT
V: TRBV9; size: -; J: TRBJ1-6; D: -; CDR3: CASSVTGANSPLHF; DNA: TGTGCCAGCAGCGTTACTGGGGCAAATTCACCCCTCCACTTT
V: TRBV5-1; size: -; J: TRBJ1-1; D: TRBD1; CDR3: CASSLYQGAGTEAFF; DNA: TGCGCCAGCAGCTTGTACCAGGGGGCCGGTACTGAAGCTTTCTTT
V: TRBV19; size: -; J: TRBJ2-1; D: TRBD2; CDR3: CASSPWVAGISYNEQFF; DNA: TGTGCCAGTAGTCCCTGGGTAGCGGGAATATCCTACAATGAGCAGTTCTTC
V: TRBV25-1; size: -; J: TRBJ2-3; D: TRBD2; CDR3: CASLREATDTQYF; DNA: TGTGCCAGCCTCCGGGAGGCCACAGATACGCAGTATTTT
V: TRBV11-1; size: -; J: TRBJ1-2; D: -; CDR3: CASSSTSYYGYTF; DNA: TGTGCCAGCAGCTCGACTTCTTACTATGGCTACACCTTC
V: TRBV7-7; size: -; J: TRBJ2-5; D: TRBD2; CDR3: CASSWGLAGGPETQYF; DNA: TGTGCCAGCAGCTGGGGACTAGCGGGAGGGCCGGAGACCCAGTACTTC
V: TRBV6-1; size: -; J: TRBJ1-5; D: TRBD1; CDR3: CASRRDRGFNQPQHF; DNA: TGTGCCAGCAGACGGGACAGGGGGTTCAATCAGCCCCAGCATTTT
V: TRBV29-1; size: -; J: TRBJ2-3; D: TRBD2; CDR3: CSVASGDFTDTQYF; DNA: TGCAGCGTTGCTAGCGGGGACTTCACAGATACGCAGTATTTT
V: TRBV7-8; size: -; J: TRBJ2-5; D: TRBD1; CDR3: CAGSLILTDRGFGTQYF; DNA: TGTGCCGGCAGCTTAATACTTACGGACAGGGGCTTCGGGACCCAGTACTTC
V: TRBV5-4; size: -; J: TRBJ1-2; D: -; CDR3: CASSLTLGTPSGITF; DNA: TGTGCCAGCAGCCTGACCCTCGGGACACCCTCCGGCATCACCTTC
V: TRBV6-5; size: -; J: TRBJ2-2; D: TRBD2; CDR3: CASSPAGSTGELFF; DNA: TGTGCCAGCAGCCCAGCGGGGAGCACCGGGGAGCTGTTTTTT
V: TRBV6-6; size: -; J: TRBJ1-1; D: TRBD1; CDR3: CASNPKGQGVTEAFF; DNA: TGTGCCAGCAACCCAAAGGGACAGGGCGTAACTGAAGCTTTCTTT
V: TRBV6-4; size: -; J: TRBJ2-3; D: -; CDR3: CASSDLGASTDTQYF; DNA: TGTGCCAGCAGTGACTTGGGGGCTTCCACAGATACGCAGTATTTT
V: TRBV5-1; size: -; J: TRBJ1-2; D: -; CDR3: CASSFRDTSNYGYTF; DNA: TGCGCCAGCAGCTTTCGGGACACCTCTAACTATGGCTACACCTTC
V: TRBV5-1; size: -; J: TRBJ1-6; D: -; CDR3: CASSLDGGVFGNSPLHF; DNA: TGCGCCAGCAGCTTGGATGGGGGGGTGTTTGGTAATTCACCCCTCCACTTT
V: TRBV7-2; size: -; J: TRBJ2-5; D: -; CDR3: CASSLQETQYF; DNA: TGTGCCAGCAGCCTCCAAGAGACCCAGTACTTC
V: TRBV18; size: -; J: TRBJ1-1; D: -; CDR3: CASSKDSEAFF; DNA: TGTGCCAGCTCCAAGGACAGTGAAGCTTTCTTT
V: TRBV11-1; size: -; J: TRBJ2-5; D: -; CDR3: CASSLMRETQYF; DNA: TGTGCCAGCAGCTTGATGAGGGAGACCCAGTACTTC
V: TRBV7-3; size: once; J: TRBJ2-1; D: TRBD2; CDR3: CASSLTGSGKNEQFF; DNA: TGTGCCAGCAGCTTAACGGGGAGCGGGAAAAATGAGCAGTTCTTC
V: TRBV7-7; size: -; J: TRBJ2-1; D: -; CDR3: CASSPGFNNEQFF; DNA: TGTGCCAGCAGCCCAGGGTTCAACAATGAGCAGTTCTTC
V: TRBV21-1; size: -; J: TRBJ2-1; D: -; CDR3: CASSKIRAGLDNESPKQFF; DNA: TGTGCCAGCAGCAAAATTAGGGCAGGGCTTGACAATGAGTCCCCGAAGCAGTTCTTC
V: TRBV2; size: -; J: TRBJ2-1; D: TRBD2; CDR3: CASSEGRLAGGTRLSYNEQFF; DNA: TGTGCCAGCAGTGAGGGACGACTAGCGGGAGGTACTAGACTATCCTACAATGAGCAGTTCTTC
V: TRBV5-6; size: -; J: TRBJ1-5; D: TRBD1; CDR3: CASTRRLTGGNNQPQHF; DNA: TGTGCCAGCACCCGCAGGCTAACAGGGGGCAACAATCAGCCCCAGCATTTT
V: TRBV6-1; size: few; J: TRBJ1-5; D: -; CDR3: CASSEVGLSNQPQHF; DNA: TGTGCCAGCAGTGAAGTCGGACTCAGCAATCAGCCCCAGCATTTT
V: TRBV5-1; size: -; J: TRBJ2-3; D: TRBD1; CDR3: CASSPGQGRGDTQYF; DNA: TGCGCCAGCAGCCCAGGACAGGGGAGAGGAGATACGCAGTATTTT
V: TRBV19; size: -; J: TRBJ2-4; D: -; CDR3: CASSIDQHLAAKNIQYF; DNA: TGTGCCAGTAGTATAGATCAACACCTGGCAGCCAAAAACATTCAGTACTTC
V: TRBV7-9; size: -; J: TRBJ1-2; D: TRBD1; CDR3: CASSFSIGQAAITNYGYTF; DNA: TGTGCCAGCAGCTTCTCGATTGGACAGGCCGCCATTACTAACTATGGCTACACCTTC
V: TRBV13; size: -; J: TRBJ1-2; D: -; CDR3: CASSLGTRVGYGYTF; DNA: TGTGCCAGCAGCTTAGGAACCAGGGTAGGCTATGGCTACACCTTC
V: TRBV11-3; size: -; J: TRBJ2-7; D: TRBD1; CDR3: CASSEGTGGGPRGHEQYF; DNA: TGTGCCAGCAGCGAGGGGACAGGGGGCGGGCCTAGGGGCCACGAGCAGTACTTC
V: TRBV9; size: -; J: TRBJ1-2; D: -; CDR3: CASSTPLTKDRIYGYTF; DNA: TGTGCCAGCAGCACCCCCCTAACGAAGGACAGAATCTATGGCTACACCTTC
V: TRBV6-1; size: few; J: TRBJ1-5; D: -; CDR3: CASIFRGGQPQHF; DNA: TGTGCCAGCATATTCCGGGGTGGTCAGCCCCAGCATTTT
V: TRBV7-2; size: -; J: TRBJ1-2; D: TRBD1; CDR3: CASSLGARGQGRSGGYTF; DNA: TGTGCCAGCAGCTTAGGCGCCCGGGGACAGGGGCGTTCTGGTGGCTACACCTTC
V: TRBV6-1; size: -; J: TRBJ1-5; D: -; CDR3: CASILGQVNQPQHF; DNA: TGTGCCAGCATCCTGGGCCAGGTGAATCAGCCCCAGCATTTT
V: TRBV9; size: -; J: TRBJ2-5; D: TRBD1; CDR3: CASSVVGQGRLGHQETQYF; DNA: TGTGCCAGCAGCGTAGTAGGACAGGGGAGGTTAGGGCACCAAGAGACCCAGTACTTC
V: TRBV7-2; size: medium-sized; J: TRBJ2-7; D: TRBD2; CDR3: CASSLVAGGRGNEQYF; DNA: TGTGCCAGCAGCTTAGTAGCGGGGGGGCGTGGGAACGAGCAGTACTTC
V: TRBV5-1; size: -; J: TRBJ1-2; D: -; CDR3: CASSFSGSIYGYTF; DNA: TGCGCCAGCAGCTTCTCGGGGAGTATCTATGGCTACACCTTC
V: TRBV7-2; size: -; J: TRBJ2-5; D: -; CDR3: CASSLAAGVQETRYF; DNA: TGTGCCAGCAGCTTAGCTGCAGGGGTACAAGAGACCCGGTACTTC
V: TRBV6-1; size: -; J: TRBJ1-5; D: -; CDR3: CASSDTSQHF; DNA: TGTGCCAGCAGTGACACTTCCCAGCATTTT
V: TRBV2; size: -; J: TRBJ2-5; D: -; CDR3: CASSEAGVGLTQYF; DNA: TGTGCCAGCAGTGAAGCGGGAGTCGGTCTGACCCAGTACTTC
V: TRBV27; size: -; J: TRBJ2-3; D: TRBD2; CDR3: CAARRAGYTDTQYF; DNA: TGTGCCGCCCGACGAGCGGGATACACAGATACGCAGTATTTT
V: TRBV7-3; size: -; J: TRBJ2-7; D: TRBD2; CDR3: CASSLTGRGLLGYEQYF; DNA: TGTGCCAGCAGTTTAACTGGGCGGGGACTATTGGGCTACGAGCAGTACTTC
V: TRBV19; size: once; J: TRBJ1-1; D: -; CDR3: CASEKQGGNYMNTEAFF; DNA: TGTGCCAGTGAAAAACAGGGCGGAAATTACATGAACACTGAAGCTTTCTTT
V: TRBV6-5; size: -; J: TRBJ2-2; D: -; CDR3: CASSNRDRELFF; DNA: TGTGCCAGCAGTAACAGGGATAGGGAGCTGTTTTTT
V: TRBV18; size: -; J: TRBJ2-6; D: TRBD1; CDR3: CASSLLDRLASGANVLTF; DNA: TGTGCCAGCTCACTATTGGACAGGCTTGCGTCTGGGGCCAACGTCCTGACTTTC
V: TRBV7-2; size: -; J: TRBJ1-2; D: TRBD1; CDR3: CASSLGRGLQYGYTF; DNA: TGTGCCAGCAGCTTAGGTAGGGGGCTCCAATATGGCTACACCTTC
V: TRBV18; size: -; J: TRBJ2-3; D: -; CDR3: CASSLSRGTRDTQYF; DNA: TGTGCCAGCTCACTGAGCAGGGGAACACGCGATACGCAGTATTTT
V: TRBV5-1; size: -; J: TRBJ2-7; D: TRBD2; CDR3: CASSLAGGPSYEQYF; DNA: TGCGCCAGCAGCTTAGCGGGGGGCCCCTCCTACGAGCAGTACTTC
V: TRBV6-5; size: few; J: TRBJ2-7; D: -; CDR3: CASSYSGTVYYEQYF; DNA: TGTGCCAGCAGTTACTCGGGGACTGTTTACTACGAGCAGTACTTC